Listed here is a single T cell receptor beta chain. Its antigen is unknown. Per-nucleotide qualities are absent, and no much larger clonotype sits a single base away. This entry comes from a study of a mutant IDH1 vaccine in newly diagnosed glioma (dated by TCRdb to the early 2020s). Looking at the study overall: Of the approximately 29 treated patients, approximately 62% were male and around 38% were female, and a mean age of roughly 41 years was recorded. Before enrollment, most patients had been given radiochemotherapy with temozolomide as standard therapy, while the rest had received either radiotherapy alone or temozolomide alone. Six visits were used for peripheral blood collection: V03 (baseline), V05, V07, V10, V12 and V13. For exploratory analyses, longitudinal TCRB deep sequencing was carried out in around 26 treated patients wherever samples were available. Results the study describes overall, beyond this receptor: Immune responses induced by the vaccine were seen in approximately 92% of patients across multiple MHC alleles. The authors stated that sample limitations prevented analyses of patient blood samples from being reproduced. Availability determined which PBMC samples were chosen for TCRB deep sequencing. Changes in the top peripheral T cell clonotypes picked up by TCRB sequencing did not appear to be linked to pseudoprogression.

In light of the paper, this sample's time point label describes: baseline, week 1 (first vaccination visit). What the treatment or condition label conveys for this sample: pre-vaccination baseline after standard-of-care therapy. All donors had newly diagnosed IDH1-mutant astrocytomas of WHO grade 3 or 4 that showed loss of nuclear ATRX. The samples were drawn from NOA16, a multicentre, single-arm, open-label phase I trial in Germany that tested a mutant IDH1 peptide vaccine in humans for the first time. Visit V03 blood draws served as the baseline sample for immunogenicity testing. The DNeasy Blood and Tissue Kit was used to extract genomic DNA from EDTA blood for TCRB sequencing. For this chain, trimming is 8 bases at the V end and 8 bases at the J end, and the number of junction bases without a gene match is 11. CDR1 is given as MGHRA and CDR2 as YSYEKL, both from the germline V gene. Spanning cysteine to phenylalanine, the CDR3 consists of 15 amino acids. The entry retains the CDR3 DNA only, 45 bases that are in frame from base 1.

Library creation used the immunoSEQ multiplex PCR assay. Following the manufacturer's protocol, the hsTCRB Kit was used to amplify rearranged TCR beta chain sequences. TCRB libraries were sequenced on an Illumina MiSeq. The study's own analysis went as follows. The proprietary platform of the kit vendor was used for demultiplexing, trimming and gene mapping. Sourced from immuneACCESS, this table was stored by TCRdb with only in-frame sequences that have V and J called. A share of the clones is absent; for the studies checked, an unresolved V gene accounts for under half, and the remainder has no known explanation. Clonal size and the V and J genes are those of that table, whereas D and trimming came from the DNA. Recorded for this sample are fewer than 65,000 clones; approximately 80% of them occurred a single time. Together, the top ten hold 1.5% to 2% of the sample.

Material: PBMCs, obtained from a glioma patient treated with radiotherapy, temozolomide or both. The chain is made from TRBV4-1 and TRBJ1-6; 8 middle bases align to TRBD1. The receptor's source is a woman aged 40 to 55 with glioma. The DNA reads as follows: TGCGCCAGCTCGAAAGGACAGGGATCGGATTCACCCCTCCACTTT. Translated, this is CASSKGQGSDSPLHF.